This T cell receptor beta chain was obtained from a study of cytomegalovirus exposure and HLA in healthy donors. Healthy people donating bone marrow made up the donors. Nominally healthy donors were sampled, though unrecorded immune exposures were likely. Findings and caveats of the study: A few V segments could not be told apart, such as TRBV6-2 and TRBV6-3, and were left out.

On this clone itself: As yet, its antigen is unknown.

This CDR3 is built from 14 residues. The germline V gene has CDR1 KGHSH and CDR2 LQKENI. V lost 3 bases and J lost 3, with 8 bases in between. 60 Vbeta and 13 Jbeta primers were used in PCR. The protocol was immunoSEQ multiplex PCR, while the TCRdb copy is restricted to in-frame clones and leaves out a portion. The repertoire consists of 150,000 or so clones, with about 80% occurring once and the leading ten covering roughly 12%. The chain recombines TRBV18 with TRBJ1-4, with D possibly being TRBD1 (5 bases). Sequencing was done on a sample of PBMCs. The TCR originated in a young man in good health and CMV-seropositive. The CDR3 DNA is TGTGCCAGCTCACCGGTAGGGGCTAATGAAAAACTGTTTTTT. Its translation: CASSPVGANEKLFF.